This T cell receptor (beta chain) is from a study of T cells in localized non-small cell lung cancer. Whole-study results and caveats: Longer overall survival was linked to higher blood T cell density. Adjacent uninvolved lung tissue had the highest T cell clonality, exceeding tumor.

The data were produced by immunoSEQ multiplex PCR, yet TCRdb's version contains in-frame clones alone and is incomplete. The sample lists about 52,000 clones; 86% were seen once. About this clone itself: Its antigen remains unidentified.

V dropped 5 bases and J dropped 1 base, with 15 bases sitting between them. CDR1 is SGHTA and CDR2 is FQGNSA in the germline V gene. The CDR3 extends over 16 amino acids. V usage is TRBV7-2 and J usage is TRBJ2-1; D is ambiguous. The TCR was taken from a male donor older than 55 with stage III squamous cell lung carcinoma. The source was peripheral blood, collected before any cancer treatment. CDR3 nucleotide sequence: TGTGCCAGCAGCGTGCAGTCCCTGGGGTCCTACAATGAGCAGTTCTTC. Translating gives CASSVQSLGSYNEQFF.